This entry describes one T cell receptor (beta chain). The data originate from a study of T cells in Graves' hyperthyroidism and ophthalmopathy. V was clipped by 4 bases and J by 10 bases, with 14 bases between them. The germline CDR1 and CDR2 sequences are SGHVS and FQNEAQ. The CDR3 has 13 residues. The study left out patients who had uncontrolled infection, other autoimmune disease, pregnancy or lactation. Amplification of TCR beta CDR3 regions was performed using RNA transcripts as template. With the HTBI primer set, the TCR CDR3 went through a first round of RT-PCR. A single record per CDR3 protein comes from TCRdb applying MiXCR to the multiplex PCR reads. The sample consists of under 800,000 distinct CDR3 sequences, around 13% of them appearing once.

The TCR originated in a woman between 18 and 30 years old with Graves' hyperthyroidism. The chain joins TRBV7-8 to TRBJ2-1, with TRBD1 as a possible D gene (6 bases). The sequencing sample was made of blood. CDR3 sequence reads: CASSSRGRWEQFF. In DNA, the CDR3 is TGTGCCAGCAGCTCCAGGGGTAGATGGGAGCAGTTCTTC.